The rows below give T cell receptor beta chains drawn from one sample of a study of T cell repertoires in cytomegalovirus infection. What these receptors recognize is not known. MiXCR, applied by TCRdb to the reads, yields one record per CDR3 protein. The sample includes about 770,000 distinct CDR3 sequences, about 28% of them seen just once. Sequencing used cultured CD8+ T cells from PBMCs, obtained from culture after CMV antigen stimulation. Receptor source: a human donor in good health (CMV status not recorded). Some clones in this sample may be carry-over from other donors' samples. Each CDR3 is given with its conserved first and last residue. Each record gives: clone size, J gene, V gene, D gene, CDR3 DNA, CDR3 protein. The D gene is left open where the match is weak. The listing skips clone size in some rows; elsewhere it reads once, few, many or a size class.

>few|TRBJ1-1|TRBV9|-
TGTGCCAGCAGCCTCGGGGGGGGCAGGGGTTTGGCTTCTGAAGCTTTCTTT
CASSLGGGRGLASEAFF
>few|TRBJ2-1|TRBV6-5|-
TGTGCCAGCAGTTACGGCAACGGGAATGAGCAGTTCTTC
CASSYGNGNEQFF
>-|TRBJ1-4|TRBV7-9|-
TGTGCCAGCAGCTTACCCCGCCGTGGGGGGAGGGCTAATGAAAAACTGTTTTTT
CASSLPRRGGRANEKLFF
>-|TRBJ2-1|TRBV11-2|-
TGTGCCAGCAGCAAACCCCTTTCGGGTACGAGCTCCTACAATGAGCAGTTCTTC
CASSKPLSGTSSYNEQFF
>-|TRBJ2-5|TRBV9|TRBD1
TGTGCCAGCAGCCCCCGGACAGGGGAGAGAGAGACCCAGTACTTC
CASSPRTGERETQYF
>once|TRBJ1-1|TRBV19|-
TGTGCCAGTAGAACATCTAACACTGAAGCTTTCTTT
CASRTSNTEAFF
>many|TRBJ1-5|TRBV7-8|-
TGTGCCAGCAGCTTAGAAGCAGCATATAGCAATCAGCCCCAGCATTTT
CASSLEAAYSNQPQHF
>-|TRBJ1-2|TRBV7-9|-
TGTGCCAGCAGCTTAGAGTGGGGGGGCGTTAGCCATGGCTACACCTTC
CASSLEWGGVSHGYTF
>-|TRBJ2-1|TRBV5-6|-
TGTGCCAGCAGCTTGGGTGGAATCAGAAAATACAATGAGCAGTTCTTC
CASSLGGIRKYNEQFF
>few|TRBJ1-2|TRBV7-9|-
TGTGCCAGCAGCTTAGGGCCGTACGGTGGCTACACCTTC
CASSLGPYGGYTF
>-|TRBJ2-7|TRBV19|-
TGTGCCAGTAGCGGTACAGGGTATCCCTACGAGCAGTACTTC
CASSGTGYPYEQYF
>many|TRBJ2-6|TRBV5-6|TRBD1
TGTGCCAGCAGGGCTATCGGGGCGGGACAGGGATTTTCTGGGGCCAACGTCCTGACTTTC
CASRAIGAGQGFSGANVLTF
>few|TRBJ2-1|TRBV7-9|-
TGTGCCAGCAGCGAACCCGGGACCAATAATGAGCAGTTCTTC
CASSEPGTNNEQFF
>many|TRBJ2-2|TRBV27|-
TGTGCCAGCAGTTCTGGGGTGAACACCGGGGAGCTGTTTTTT
CASSSGVNTGELFF
>-|TRBJ2-1|TRBV7-9|TRBD2
TGTGCCAGCAGCTTCGAGGGACTAGCGGGGGTTGAGCAGTTCTTC
CASSFEGLAGVEQFF
>once|TRBJ1-2|TRBV12-3/TRBV12-4|-
TGTGCCAGCAGGGGGGAGACAGTGATCTATGGCTACACCTTC
CASRGETVIYGYTF
>-|TRBJ2-6|TRBV7-8|-
TGTGCCAGCAGCCCCGGACCTGGGGCCAACGTCCTGACTTTC
CASSPGPGANVLTF
>-|TRBJ1-4|TRBV2|TRBD1
TGTGCCAGCAGTGGGACAGGGACAGCTTTAAAACTGTTTTTT
CASSGTGTALKLFF
>few|TRBJ1-1|TRBV7-9|-
TGTGCCAGCAGCTGGAAGAACACTGAAGCTTTCTTT
CASSWKNTEAFF
>many|TRBJ2-3|TRBV12-3/TRBV12-4|-
TGTGCCAGCAGTTTGGACTCGTTTGGAGATACGCAGTATTTT
CASSLDSFGDTQYF
>few|TRBJ1-5|TRBV7-2|-
TGTGCCAGTACAACTAGCAATCAGCCCCAGCATTTT
CASTTSNQPQHF
>few|TRBJ1-5|TRBV6-5|-
TGTGCCAGCAGTTACTCGTGGGGTCAGCCCCAGCATTTT
CASSYSWGQPQHF
>few|TRBJ2-3|TRBV7-9|-
TGTGCCAGCAGACTCCCCGGGGGCCCCACAGATACGCAGTATTTT
CASRLPGGPTDTQYF
>once|TRBJ1-1|TRBV12-3/TRBV12-4|-
TGTGCCAGCACCTCCCAGAGGGAAGCTTTCTTT
CASTSQREAFF
>few|TRBJ1-2|TRBV12-3/TRBV12-4|TRBD1
TGTGCCAGCAGCTCAATCTCGACAGGGGAGCCTGGCTACACCTTC
CASSSISTGEPGYTF
>-|TRBJ1-4|TRBV27|-
TGTGCCAGCAGTTTAACCCCATTCGACGAAAAACTGTTTTTT
CASSLTPFDEKLFF